The present T cell receptor (beta chain) was sequenced within a study of CD8 T cells in ankylosing spondylitis. Study results and limitations: Reportedly, disease-linked clones are significantly enriched in ankylosing spondylitis patients' matched synovial fluid.

TCRdb independently ran MiXCR on the 5' RACE reads; one entry per CDR3 protein. The table lists almost 250,000 distinct CDR3 sequences, roughly 32% of them singletons. With respect to this clonotype: The antigen is not known.

The germline gives CDR1 SQVTM, CDR2 ANQGSEA. Deletions cut 3 bases from V and 4 bases from J, with 12 bases between. The CDR3 sequence is 14 residues long. Sequenced material: blood, either unsorted or a sorted T cell fraction (not recorded which). The source of this sequence is a male donor with ankylosing spondylitis or in good health (not recorded which). This sequence joins TRBV29-1 and TRBJ2-2; a weak D match, TRBD1 (7 bases). The CDR3 nucleotides read TGCAGCGTTGACGGAGGGGGCGCCACCGGGGAGCTGTTTTTT. Protein: CSVDGGGATGELFF.